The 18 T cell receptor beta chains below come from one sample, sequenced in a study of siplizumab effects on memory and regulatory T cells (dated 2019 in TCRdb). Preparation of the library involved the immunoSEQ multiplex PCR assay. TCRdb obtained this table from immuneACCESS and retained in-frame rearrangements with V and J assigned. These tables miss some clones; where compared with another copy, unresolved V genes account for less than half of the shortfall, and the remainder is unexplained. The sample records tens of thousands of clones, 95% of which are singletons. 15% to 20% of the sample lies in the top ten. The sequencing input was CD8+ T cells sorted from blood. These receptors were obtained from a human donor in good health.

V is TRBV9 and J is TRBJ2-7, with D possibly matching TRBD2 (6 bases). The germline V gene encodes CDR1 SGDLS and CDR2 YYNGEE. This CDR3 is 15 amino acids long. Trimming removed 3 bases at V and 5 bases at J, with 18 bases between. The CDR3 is CASSERADHRDEQYF. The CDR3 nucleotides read TGTGCCAGCAGCGAGCGGGCGGACCACCGCGACGAGCAGTACTTC.

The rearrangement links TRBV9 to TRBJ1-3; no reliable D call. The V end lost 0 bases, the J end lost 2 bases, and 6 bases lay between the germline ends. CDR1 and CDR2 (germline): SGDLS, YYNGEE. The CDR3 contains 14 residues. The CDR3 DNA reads TGTGCCAGCAGCGTAGCTCAGGCTGGAAACACCATATATTTT. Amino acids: CASSVAQAGNTIYF.

CDR3 loop: CASSSSTASESYDNEQFF. The CDR3 coding sequence is TGTGCCAGCAGTTCCTCGACGGCCTCGGAATCCTATGACAATGAGCAGTTCTTC. This chain connects TRBV28 to TRBJ2-1; D is uncertain. This CDR3 has 18 residues. Trimming removed 4 bases at V and 5 bases at J, with 24 bases between. Germline CDR1 reads MDHEN; CDR2 reads SYDVKM.

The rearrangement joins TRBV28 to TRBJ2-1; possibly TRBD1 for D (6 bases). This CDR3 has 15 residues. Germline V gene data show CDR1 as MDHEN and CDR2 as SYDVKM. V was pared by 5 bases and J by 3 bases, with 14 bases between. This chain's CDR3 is CASSPTGLIYNEQFF. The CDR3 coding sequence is TGTGCCAGCAGTCCTACAGGGCTGATCTACAATGAGCAGTTCTTC.

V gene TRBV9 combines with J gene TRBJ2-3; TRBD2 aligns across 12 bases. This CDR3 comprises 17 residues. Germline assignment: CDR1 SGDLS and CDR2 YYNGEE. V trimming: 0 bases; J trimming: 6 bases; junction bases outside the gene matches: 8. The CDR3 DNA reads TGTGCCAGCAGCGTAGCCCAGACTAGCGGGAGAGTTGATACGCAGTATTTT. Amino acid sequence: CASSVAQTSGRVDTQYF.

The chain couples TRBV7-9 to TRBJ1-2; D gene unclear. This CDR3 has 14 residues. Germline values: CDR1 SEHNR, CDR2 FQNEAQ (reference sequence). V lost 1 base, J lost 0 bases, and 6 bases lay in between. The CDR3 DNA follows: TGTGCCAGCAGCTTAGGACGGTCTAACTATGGCTACACCTTC. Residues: CASSLGRSNYGYTF.

Written as DNA, the CDR3 is TGTGCCAGCAGTTTGGGGGTATTACCACTTTACGAGCAGTACTTC. Amino acids: CASSLGVLPLYEQYF. The chain links TRBV27 to TRBJ2-7; tentatively, D is TRBD1 or TRBD2 (5 bases each). Deletions cut 3 bases from V and 4 bases from J, with 16 bases between. Germline V gene lookup returns CDR1 MNHEY and CDR2 SMNVEV (reference sequence). This CDR3 comprises 15 residues.

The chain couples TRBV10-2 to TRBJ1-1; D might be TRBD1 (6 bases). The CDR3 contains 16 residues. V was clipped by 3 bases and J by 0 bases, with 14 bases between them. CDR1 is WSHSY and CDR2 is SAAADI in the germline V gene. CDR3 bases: TGCGCCAGCAGTGACCGCGGACAGCTGATGAACACTGAAGCTTTCTTT. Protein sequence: CASSDRGQLMNTEAFF.

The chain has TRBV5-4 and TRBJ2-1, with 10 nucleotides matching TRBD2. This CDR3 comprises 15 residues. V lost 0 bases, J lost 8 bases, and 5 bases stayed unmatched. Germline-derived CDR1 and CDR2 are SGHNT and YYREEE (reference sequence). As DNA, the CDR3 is TGTGCCAGCAGCTTGGGGCTAGCGGGAGTGTATGAGCAGTTCTTC. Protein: CASSLGLAGVYEQFF.

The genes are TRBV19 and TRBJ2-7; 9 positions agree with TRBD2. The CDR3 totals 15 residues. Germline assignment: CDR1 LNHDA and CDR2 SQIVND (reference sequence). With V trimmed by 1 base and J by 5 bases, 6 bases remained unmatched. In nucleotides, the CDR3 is TGTGCCAGTAGTATAGTCGGTCTAGCGGGAAACGAGCAGTACTTC. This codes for CASSIVGLAGNEQYF.

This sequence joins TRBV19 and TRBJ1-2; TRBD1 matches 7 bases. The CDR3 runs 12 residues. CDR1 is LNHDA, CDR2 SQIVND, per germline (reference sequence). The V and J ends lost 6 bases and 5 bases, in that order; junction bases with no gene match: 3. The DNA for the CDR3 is TGTGCCAGTAGAACGACAGGGTATGGCTACACCTTC. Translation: CASRTTGYGYTF. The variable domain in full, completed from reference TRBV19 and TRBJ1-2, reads DGGITQSPKYLFRKEGQNVTLSCEQNLNHDAMYWYRQDPGQGLRLIYYSQIVNDFQKGDIAEGYSVSREKKESFPLTVTSAQKNPTAFYLCASRTTGYGYTFGSGTRLTVV.

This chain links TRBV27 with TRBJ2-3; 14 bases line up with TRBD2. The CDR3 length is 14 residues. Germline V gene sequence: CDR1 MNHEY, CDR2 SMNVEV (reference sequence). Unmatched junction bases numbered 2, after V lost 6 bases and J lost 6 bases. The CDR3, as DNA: TGTGCCAGCAGGGGACTAGCGGGAGATGATACGCAGTATTTT. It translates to CASRGLAGDDTQYF.

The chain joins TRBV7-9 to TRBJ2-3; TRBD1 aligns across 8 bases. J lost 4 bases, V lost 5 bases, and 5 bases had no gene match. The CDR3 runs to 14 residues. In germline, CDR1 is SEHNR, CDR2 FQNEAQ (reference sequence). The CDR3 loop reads CASSVRGQADTQYF. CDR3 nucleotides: TGTGCCAGCAGCGTCAGGGGGCAGGCAGATACGCAGTATTTT.

The CDR3 DNA reads as TGTGCCAGCAGCCCCCGACAGGGGGATGAGACCCAGTACTTC. Amino acids: CASSPRQGDETQYF. The chain is built from TRBV14 and TRBJ2-5; 9 nucleotides line up with TRBD1. The CDR3 is 14 amino acids. V was pared by 4 bases and J by 5 bases, with 5 bases of the junction left unmatched. The V gene's germline CDR1 is SGHDN and CDR2 FVKESK. The full variable domain, rest sourced from reference TRBV14 and TRBJ2-5, is EAGVTQFPSHSVIEKGQTVTLRCDPISGHDNLYWYRRVMGKEIKFLLHFVKESKQDESGMPNNRFLAERTGGTYSTLKVQPAELEDSGVYFCASSPRQGDETQYFGPGTRLLVL.

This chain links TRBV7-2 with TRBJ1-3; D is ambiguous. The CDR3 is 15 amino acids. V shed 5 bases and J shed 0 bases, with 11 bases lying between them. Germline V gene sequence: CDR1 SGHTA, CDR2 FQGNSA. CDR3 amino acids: CASSQDPYSGNTIYF. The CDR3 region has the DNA TGTGCCAGCAGCCAGGACCCATACTCTGGAAACACCATATATTTT.

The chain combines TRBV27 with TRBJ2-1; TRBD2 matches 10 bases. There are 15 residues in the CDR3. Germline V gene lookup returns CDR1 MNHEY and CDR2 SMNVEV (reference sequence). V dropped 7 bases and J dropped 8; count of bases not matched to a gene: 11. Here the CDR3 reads CASTIRAGGIDEQFF. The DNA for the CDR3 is TGTGCCAGCACCATAAGAGCGGGAGGGATCGATGAGCAGTTCTTC.

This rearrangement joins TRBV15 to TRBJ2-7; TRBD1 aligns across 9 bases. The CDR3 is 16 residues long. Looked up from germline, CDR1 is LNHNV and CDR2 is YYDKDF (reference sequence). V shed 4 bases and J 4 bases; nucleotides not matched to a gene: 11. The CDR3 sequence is CATSTVPGTGQYEQYF. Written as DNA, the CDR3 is TGTGCCACCAGCACGGTACCCGGGACAGGGCAGTACGAGCAGTACTTC.

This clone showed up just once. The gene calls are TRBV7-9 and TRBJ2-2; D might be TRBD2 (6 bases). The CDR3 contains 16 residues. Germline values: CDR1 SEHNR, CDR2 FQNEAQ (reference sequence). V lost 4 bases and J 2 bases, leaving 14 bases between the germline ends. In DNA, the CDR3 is TGTGCCAGCAGCTCTGGACTAACTATCAACACCGGGGAGCTGTTTTTT. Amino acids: CASSSGLTINTGELFF.